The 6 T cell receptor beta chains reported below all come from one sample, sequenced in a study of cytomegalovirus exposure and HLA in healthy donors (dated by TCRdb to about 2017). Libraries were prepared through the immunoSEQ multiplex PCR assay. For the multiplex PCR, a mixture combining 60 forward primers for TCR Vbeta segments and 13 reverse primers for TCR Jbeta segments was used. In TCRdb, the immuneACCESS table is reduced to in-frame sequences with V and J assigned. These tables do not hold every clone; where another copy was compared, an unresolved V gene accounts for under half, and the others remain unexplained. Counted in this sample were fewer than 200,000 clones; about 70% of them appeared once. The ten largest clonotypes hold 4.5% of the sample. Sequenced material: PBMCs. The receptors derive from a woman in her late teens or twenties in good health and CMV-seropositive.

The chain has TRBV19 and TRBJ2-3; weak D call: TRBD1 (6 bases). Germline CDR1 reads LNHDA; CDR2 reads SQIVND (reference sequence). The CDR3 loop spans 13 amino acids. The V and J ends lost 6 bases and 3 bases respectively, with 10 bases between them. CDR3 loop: CASRHRGTDTQYF. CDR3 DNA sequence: TGTGCCAGTAGACATAGGGGGACAGATACGCAGTATTTT.

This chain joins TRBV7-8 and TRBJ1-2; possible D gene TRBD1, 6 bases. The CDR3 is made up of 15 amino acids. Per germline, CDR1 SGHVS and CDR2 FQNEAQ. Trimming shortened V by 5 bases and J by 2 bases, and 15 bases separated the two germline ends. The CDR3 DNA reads TGTGCCAGCAGCACCCACTACAGGGCAAACTATGGCTACACCTTC. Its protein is CASSTHYRANYGYTF.

CDR3 loop: CASSLLLQGDEQYF. CDR3 DNA sequence: TGTGCCAGCAGCTTATTGCTACAAGGGGACGAGCAGTACTTC. The chain carries TRBV11-2 and TRBJ2-7; maybe TRBD1 (5 bases). The CDR3 runs to 14 residues. Trimming removed 2 bases at V and 5 bases at J, with 13 bases between. The V gene's germline CDR1 is SGHAT and CDR2 FQNNGV. Full variable domain (missing parts from reference TRBV11-2 and TRBJ2-7): EAGVAQSPRYKIIEKRQSVAFWCNPISGHATLYWYQQILGQGPKLLIQFQNNGVVDDSQLPKDRFSAERLKGVDSTLKIQPAKLEDSAVYLCASSLLLQGDEQYFGPGTRLTVT.

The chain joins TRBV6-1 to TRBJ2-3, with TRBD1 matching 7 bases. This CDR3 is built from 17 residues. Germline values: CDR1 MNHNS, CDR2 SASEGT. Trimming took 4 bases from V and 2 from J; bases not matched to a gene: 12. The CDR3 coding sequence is TGTGCCAGCAGTGGCCGACGACAGGGTGGGTACACAGATACGCAGTATTTT. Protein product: CASSGRRQGGYTDTQYF.

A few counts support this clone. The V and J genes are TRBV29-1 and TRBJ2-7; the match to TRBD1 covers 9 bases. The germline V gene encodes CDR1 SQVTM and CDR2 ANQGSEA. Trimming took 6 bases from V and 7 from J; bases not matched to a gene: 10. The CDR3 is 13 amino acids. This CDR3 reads CSVTGQGLREQYF. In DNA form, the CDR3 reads TGCAGCGTAACGGGACAGGGCCTGAGGGAGCAGTACTTC.

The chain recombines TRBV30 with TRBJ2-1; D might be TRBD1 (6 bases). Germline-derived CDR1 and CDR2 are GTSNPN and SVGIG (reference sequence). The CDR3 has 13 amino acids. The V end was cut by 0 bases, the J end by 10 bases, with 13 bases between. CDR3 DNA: TGTGCCTGGAGTGTTACAGGGTTGGGGGAGCAGTTCTTC. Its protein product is CAWSVTGLGEQFF.